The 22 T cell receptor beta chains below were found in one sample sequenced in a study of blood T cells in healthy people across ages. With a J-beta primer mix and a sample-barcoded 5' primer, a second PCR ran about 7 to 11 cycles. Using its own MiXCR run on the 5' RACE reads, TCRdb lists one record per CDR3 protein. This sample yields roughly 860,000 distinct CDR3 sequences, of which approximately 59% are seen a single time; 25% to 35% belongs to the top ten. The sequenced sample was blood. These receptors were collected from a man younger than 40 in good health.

In DNA, the CDR3 is TGCGCCAGCAGCTACATAGGGGGGCCATCCTACGAGCAGTACTTC. It is translated as CASSYIGGPSYEQYF. This chain uses TRBV5-1 with TRBJ2-7, with D perhaps being TRBD1 or TRBD2 (6 bases each). Germline CDR1 is SGHRS and CDR2 is YFSETQ. Trimming took 3 bases from V and 1 from J, leaving 14 bases between them. This CDR3 is built from 15 residues.

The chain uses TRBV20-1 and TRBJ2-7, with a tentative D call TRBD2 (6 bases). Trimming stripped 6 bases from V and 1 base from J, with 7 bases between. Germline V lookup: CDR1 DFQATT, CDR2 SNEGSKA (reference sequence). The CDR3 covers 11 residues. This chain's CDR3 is CSAEGSYEQYF. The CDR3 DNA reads TGCAGTGCGGAGGGTTCCTACGAGCAGTACTTC.

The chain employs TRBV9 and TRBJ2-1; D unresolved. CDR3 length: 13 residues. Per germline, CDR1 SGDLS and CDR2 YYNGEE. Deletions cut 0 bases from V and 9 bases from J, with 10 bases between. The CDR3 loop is CASSVDYFGEQFF. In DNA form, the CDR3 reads TGTGCCAGCAGCGTAGATTATTTTGGTGAGCAGTTCTTC.

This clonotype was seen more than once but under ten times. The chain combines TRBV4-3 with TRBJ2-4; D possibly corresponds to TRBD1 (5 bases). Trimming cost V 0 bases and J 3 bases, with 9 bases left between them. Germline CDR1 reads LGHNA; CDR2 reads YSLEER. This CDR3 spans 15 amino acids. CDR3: CASSQEAQGKNIQYF. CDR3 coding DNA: TGCGCCAGCAGCCAAGAGGCCCAGGGCAAAAACATTCAGTACTTC.

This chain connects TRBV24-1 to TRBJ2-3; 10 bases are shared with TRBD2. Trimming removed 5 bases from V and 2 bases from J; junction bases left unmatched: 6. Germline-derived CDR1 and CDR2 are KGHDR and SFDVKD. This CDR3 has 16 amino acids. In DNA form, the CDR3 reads TGTGCCACCAGTGGTACTAGCGGGGCTGTCACAGATACGCAGTATTTT. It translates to CATSGTSGAVTDTQYF.

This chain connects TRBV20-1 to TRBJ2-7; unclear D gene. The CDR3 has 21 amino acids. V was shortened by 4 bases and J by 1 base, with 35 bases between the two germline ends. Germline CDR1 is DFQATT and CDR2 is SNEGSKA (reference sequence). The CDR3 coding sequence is TGCAGTGCTAAGGTCTTAGGCAATGGCCCGATCGATACCCTGGGGTCCTACGAGCAGTACTTC. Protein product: CSAKVLGNGPIDTLGSYEQYF.

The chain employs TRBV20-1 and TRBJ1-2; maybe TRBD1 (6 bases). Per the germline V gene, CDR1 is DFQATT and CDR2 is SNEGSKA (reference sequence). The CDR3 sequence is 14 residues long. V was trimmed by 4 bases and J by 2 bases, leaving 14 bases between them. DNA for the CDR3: TGCAGTGCTATCACCGGGACAAGGAACTATGGCTACACCTTC. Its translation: CSAITGTRNYGYTF.

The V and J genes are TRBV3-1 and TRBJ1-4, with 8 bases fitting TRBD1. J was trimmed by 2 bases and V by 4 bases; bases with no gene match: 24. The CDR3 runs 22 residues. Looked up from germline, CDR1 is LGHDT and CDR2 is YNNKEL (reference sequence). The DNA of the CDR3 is TGTGCCAGCAGCCTACTATTCGAATCGACCGGGACAGGAGGAGATACTAATGAAAAACTGTTTTTT. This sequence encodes CASSLLFESTGTGGDTNEKLFF.

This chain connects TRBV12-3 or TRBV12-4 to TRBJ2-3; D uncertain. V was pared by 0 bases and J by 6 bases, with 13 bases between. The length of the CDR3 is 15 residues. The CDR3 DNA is TGTGCCAGCAGTTTAGCGCTACTCCTGGGGGATACGCAGTATTTT. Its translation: CASSLALLLGDTQYF.

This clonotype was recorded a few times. CDR3 sequence: CASSRGQGAIVNQPQHF. The CDR3 nucleotides are TGCGCCAGCAGCCGGGGACAGGGGGCTATAGTCAATCAGCCCCAGCATTTT. This chain connects TRBV5-1 to TRBJ1-5, with TRBD1 matching over 12 bases. The germline V gene encodes CDR1 SGHRS and CDR2 YFSETQ. V lost 4 bases to trimming and J lost 3 bases; unmatched junction nucleotides: 8. The CDR3 is 17 residues long.

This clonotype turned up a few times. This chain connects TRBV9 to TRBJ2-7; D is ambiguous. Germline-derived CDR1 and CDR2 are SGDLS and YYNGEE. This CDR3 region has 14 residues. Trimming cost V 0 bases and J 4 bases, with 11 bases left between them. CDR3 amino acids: CASSVGGSKYEQYF. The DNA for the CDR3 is TGTGCCAGCAGCGTAGGTGGTTCAAAGTACGAGCAGTACTTC.

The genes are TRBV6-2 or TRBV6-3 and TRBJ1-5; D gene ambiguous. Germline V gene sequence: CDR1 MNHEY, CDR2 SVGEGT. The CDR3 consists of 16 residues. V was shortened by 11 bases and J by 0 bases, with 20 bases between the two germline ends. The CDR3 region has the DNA TGTGCCGGAAGGCCCGCAGAGCCCTATAGCAATCAGCCCCAGCATTTT. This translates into CAGRPAEPYSNQPQHF.

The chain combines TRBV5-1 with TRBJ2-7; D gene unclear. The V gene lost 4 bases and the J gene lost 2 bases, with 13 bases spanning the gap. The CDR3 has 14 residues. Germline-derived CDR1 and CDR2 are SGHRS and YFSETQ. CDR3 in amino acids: CASSETAGTYEQYF. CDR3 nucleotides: TGCGCCAGCAGCGAAACGGCAGGAACCTACGAGCAGTACTTC. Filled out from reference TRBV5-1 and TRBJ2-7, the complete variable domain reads KAGVTQTPRYLIKTRGQQVTLSCSPISGHRSVSWYQQTPGQGLQFLFEYFSETQRNKGNFPGRFSGRQFSNSRSEMNVSTLELGDSALYLCASSETAGTYEQYFGPGTRLTVT.

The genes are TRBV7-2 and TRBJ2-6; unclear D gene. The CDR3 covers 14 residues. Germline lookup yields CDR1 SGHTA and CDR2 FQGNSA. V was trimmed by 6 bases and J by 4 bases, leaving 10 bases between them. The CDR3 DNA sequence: TGTGCCAGCAGTCCGTCGGCCGGGGCCAACGTCCTGACTTTC. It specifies CASSPSAGANVLTF.

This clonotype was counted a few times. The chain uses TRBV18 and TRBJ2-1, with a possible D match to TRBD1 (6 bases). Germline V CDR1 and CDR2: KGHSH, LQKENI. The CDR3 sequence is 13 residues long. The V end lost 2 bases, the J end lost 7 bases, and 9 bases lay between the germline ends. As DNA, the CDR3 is TGTGCCAGCTCACCAGCCACAGGGAATGAGCAGTTCTTC. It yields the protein CASSPATGNEQFF.

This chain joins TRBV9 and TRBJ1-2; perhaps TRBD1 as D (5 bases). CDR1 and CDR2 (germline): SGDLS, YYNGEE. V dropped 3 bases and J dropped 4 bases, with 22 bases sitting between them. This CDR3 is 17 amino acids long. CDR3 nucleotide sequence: TGTGCCAGCAGCGGCCGGGACGGCATATGGTTGAGCTATGGCTACACCTTC. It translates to CASSGRDGIWLSYGYTF.

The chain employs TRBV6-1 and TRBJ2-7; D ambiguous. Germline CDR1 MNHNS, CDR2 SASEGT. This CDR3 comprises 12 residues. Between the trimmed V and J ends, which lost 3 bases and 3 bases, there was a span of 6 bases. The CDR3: CASSDHLYEQYF. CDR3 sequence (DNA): TGTGCCAGCAGTGATCACCTCTACGAGCAGTACTTC.

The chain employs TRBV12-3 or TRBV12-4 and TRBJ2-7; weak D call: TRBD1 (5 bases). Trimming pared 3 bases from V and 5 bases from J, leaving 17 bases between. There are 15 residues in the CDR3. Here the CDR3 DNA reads TGTGCCAGCAGTTTTCGACCTCAGGGTGTCCACGAGCAGTACTTC. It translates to CASSFRPQGVHEQYF.

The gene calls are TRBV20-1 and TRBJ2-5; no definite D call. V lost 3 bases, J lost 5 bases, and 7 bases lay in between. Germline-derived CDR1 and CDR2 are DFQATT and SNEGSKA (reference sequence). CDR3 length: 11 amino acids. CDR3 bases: TGCAGTGCTAGCATAGTTGAGACCCAGTACTTC. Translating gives CSASIVETQYF.

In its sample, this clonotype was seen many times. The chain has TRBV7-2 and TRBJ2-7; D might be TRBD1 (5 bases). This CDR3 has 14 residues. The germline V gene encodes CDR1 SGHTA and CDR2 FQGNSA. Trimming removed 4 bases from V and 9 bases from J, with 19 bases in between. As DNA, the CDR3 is TGTGCCAGCAGCTCCCACTTGGTTCAGGGCCGGCAGTACTTC. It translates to CASSSHLVQGRQYF.

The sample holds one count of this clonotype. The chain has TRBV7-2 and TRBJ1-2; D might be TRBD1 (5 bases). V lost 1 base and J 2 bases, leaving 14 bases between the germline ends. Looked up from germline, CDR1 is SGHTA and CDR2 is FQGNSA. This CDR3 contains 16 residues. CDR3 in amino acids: CASSLGLTVTNYGYTF. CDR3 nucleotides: TGTGCCAGCAGCTTAGGCCTGACAGTTACAAACTATGGCTACACCTTC.

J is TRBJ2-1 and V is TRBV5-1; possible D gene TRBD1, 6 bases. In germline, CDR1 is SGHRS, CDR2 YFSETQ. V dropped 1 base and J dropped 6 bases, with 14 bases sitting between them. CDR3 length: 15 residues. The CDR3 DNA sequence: TGCGCCAGCAGCTTGCTAGGCAGGGGTCCCAATGAGCAGTTCTTC. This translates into CASSLLGRGPNEQFF. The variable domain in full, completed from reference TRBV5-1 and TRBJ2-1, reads KAGVTQTPRYLIKTRGQQVTLSCSPISGHRSVSWYQQTPGQGLQFLFEYFSETQRNKGNFPGRFSGRQFSNSRSEMNVSTLELGDSALYLCASSLLGRGPNEQFFGPGTRLTVL.